This T cell receptor (beta chain) was captured by sequencing in a study of identical twins. TCRdb reprocessed the 5' RACE reads via MiXCR and lists one record per CDR3 protein. The sample lists about 390,000 distinct CDR3 sequences, about 9% occurring once. Healthy Caucasians made up all donors. For this clonotype: No antigen is known for it.

General observations from the study: One should note that invariant MAIT and iNKT cells could partly confound zero-insertion analyses.

CDR3 length: 16 residues. CDR1 is ENHRY, CDR2 SYGVKD, per germline. V lost 10 bases and J lost 0, with 22 bases in between. Specimen: naive T cells sorted from blood. The sequence was obtained from a woman aged 50 to 60 in good health. The V and J genes are TRBV10-3 and TRBJ2-7; weak D call: TRBD1 (6 bases). This CDR3 is CATRGSAGVSSYEQYF. The CDR3 DNA reads as TGTGCCACCCGCGGGTCAGCAGGGGTGAGCTCCTACGAGCAGTACTTC.